Following are 27 T cell receptor beta chains from one sample sequenced in a study of response to subunit inactivated influenza vaccine. MiXCR, run by TCRdb on the RT-PCR reads, gives a single entry per CDR3 protein. The data contain approximately 700,000 distinct CDR3 sequences, approximately 15% of them seen just once; the ten biggest clones take up around 6.5%. Sample: PBMCs from blood, taken 14 to 15 days before vaccination. The origin of the receptors is a man aged 45-65 years who received an inactivated influenza vaccine.

This clonotype was counted a few times. The chain joins TRBV5-6 to TRBJ2-2; D might be TRBD1 (6 bases). V shed 3 bases and J shed 4 bases, with 10 bases lying between them. Germline loops: CDR1 SGHDT, CDR2 YYEEEE. The CDR3 runs to 14 residues. DNA of the CDR3: TGTGCCAGCAGCTCACAACAGGGCACCGGGGAGCTGTTTTTT. Protein: CASSSQQGTGELFF. Full variable domain (remainder filled in from reference TRBV5-6 and TRBJ2-2): DAGVTQSPTHLIKTRGQQVTLRCSPKSGHDTVSWYQQALGQGPQFIFQYYEEEERQRGNFPDRFSGHQFPNYSSELNVNALLLGDSALYLCASSSQQGTGELFFGEGSRLTVL.

This clonotype has more than one count but fewer than ten. This chain links TRBV4-3 with TRBJ2-6, with no clear D. The CDR3 spans 15 residues. Germline CDR1 LGHNA, CDR2 YSLEER. The ends were cut back, 1 base at V and 8 bases at J, with 12 bases in the middle. The CDR3 bases are TGCGCCAGCAGCCAAGGGCTCGGCAGAACCAACGTCCTGACTTTC. As protein: CASSQGLGRTNVLTF.

This clonotype was found a few times. V gene TRBV12-3 or TRBV12-4 combines with J gene TRBJ2-1; 7 nucleotides match TRBD2. The CDR3 is made up of 15 amino acids. V trimming: 5 bases; J trimming: 6 bases; junction bases outside the gene matches: 10. CDR3 in amino acids: CASSVGRGLLNEQFF. DNA of the CDR3: TGTGCCAGCAGTGTCGGGCGGGGGTTACTCAATGAGCAGTTCTTC.

This clonotype was detected only a few times. V and J are TRBV28 and TRBJ2-7; 7 nucleotides agree with TRBD1. V lost 6 bases to trimming and J lost 4 bases; unmatched junction nucleotides: 3. The CDR3 has 12 amino acids. Germline values: CDR1 MDHEN, CDR2 SYDVKM. The CDR3 sequence is CASRDRRYEQYF. CDR3 nucleotide sequence: TGTGCCAGCAGGGACAGGCGGTACGAGCAGTACTTC.

The sample holds many counts of this clonotype. CDR3 bases: TGCAGCGTTGAAGATGGACCAGGGTACACTGAAGCTTTCTTT. Translation: CSVEDGPGYTEAFF. The chain employs TRBV29-1 and TRBJ1-1; maybe TRBD1 (5 bases). V lost 0 bases and J lost 3, with 11 bases in between. CDR1 and CDR2 (germline): SQVTM, ANQGSEA. This CDR3 has 14 amino acids.

In this sample, this clonotype turned up many times. CDR3: CASSLLAGRSGEQYF. CDR3 sequence (DNA): TGTGCCAGCAGTCTTCTGGCAGGCCGCTCGGGAGAGCAGTACTTC. V is TRBV12-3 or TRBV12-4 and J is TRBJ2-7; tentative D call: TRBD2 (5 bases). The CDR3 extends over 15 amino acids. Trimming removed 5 bases from V and 7 bases from J, with 21 bases in between.

Only a few counts were recorded for this clonotype. The chain joins TRBV4-3 to TRBJ2-2; D gene ambiguous. From germline, CDR1 is LGHNA and CDR2 YSLEER. Trimming pared 0 bases from V and 8 bases from J, leaving 10 bases between. CDR3 length: 14 residues. CDR3 DNA sequence: TGCGCCAGCAGCCAAGAGAATAGGCCGGGGGAGCTGTTTTTT. This gives the protein CASSQENRPGELFF.

This clonotype was observed a handful of times. V and J are TRBV12-3 or TRBV12-4 and TRBJ2-1, with D unclear. Trimming removed 4 bases from V and 3 bases from J, with 16 bases in between. The CDR3 runs to 16 residues. The CDR3 nucleotides are TGTGCCAGCAGTTCCTCCCGGGCTCGCCTCTACAATGAGCAGTTCTTC. Protein sequence: CASSSSRARLYNEQFF.

The chain links TRBV18 to TRBJ2-3, with D uncertain. V shed 1 base and J shed 3 bases, with 11 bases lying between them. The length of the CDR3 is 15 residues. The germline V gene encodes CDR1 KGHSH and CDR2 LQKENI. DNA for the CDR3: TGTGCCAGCTCACCACAGCTAGGGCCAACAGATACGCAGTATTTT. Translating gives CASSPQLGPTDTQYF.

The sample holds many counts of this clonotype. The J gene is TRBJ2-2, the V gene TRBV20-1; 10 bases line up with TRBD1. The CDR3 consists of 14 residues. Germline lookup yields CDR1 DFQATT and CDR2 SNEGSKA (reference sequence). The V gene end was trimmed by 6 bases and the J gene end by 7 bases; junction bases not matched to a gene: 8. DNA for the CDR3: TGCAGTGCCAAGACAGGGGGCGATAACGGGGAGCTGTTTTTT. Protein: CSAKTGGDNGELFF.

The chain links TRBV4-1 to TRBJ1-1; D remains unclear. Trimming removed 3 bases from V and 2 bases from J, with 13 bases in between. This CDR3 has 15 amino acids. Germline CDR1 and CDR2: MGHRA and YSYEKL. In DNA, the CDR3 is TGCGCCAGCAGCCAGGGCCGGCAGCTAAACACTGAAGCTTTCTTT. It translates to CASSQGRQLNTEAFF.

The rearrangement joins TRBV11-3 to TRBJ2-3; tentative D call: TRBD2 (5 bases). In germline, CDR1 is SGHNT, CDR2 YENEEA. Deletions cut 1 base from V and 9 bases from J, with 11 bases between. This CDR3 has 13 amino acids. For the CDR3, the DNA is TGTGCCAGCAGCTTAGCTTACCGAGGGACGCAGTATTTT. Translation gives CASSLAYRGTQYF.

In its sample, this clonotype was seen a few times. V usage is TRBV12-3 or TRBV12-4 and J usage is TRBJ1-2; no definite D call. This CDR3 region has 15 residues. Trimming removed 8 bases from V and 0 bases from J, with 16 bases in between. CDR3 sequence reads: CASSPSTSSNYGYTF. The CDR3 DNA sequence: TGTGCCAGCTCCCCCTCCACTTCTTCTAACTATGGCTACACCTTC.

This clonotype appeared many times. The chain recombines TRBV6-1 with TRBJ1-2; maybe TRBD1 (5 bases). Trimming shortened V by 6 bases and J by 7 bases, and 24 bases separated the two germline ends. This CDR3 contains 16 residues. Germline CDR1 is MNHNS and CDR2 is SASEGT. CDR3 DNA sequence: TGTGCCAGCAGGCCCCCTGAGGGGCGCGTTTCTCGTGGCTACACCTTC. Its translation: CASRPPEGRVSRGYTF.

The chain joins TRBV2 to TRBJ1-6, with D uncertain. The V gene lost 3 bases and the J gene lost 8 bases, with 14 bases spanning the gap. Germline CDR1 and CDR2: SNHLY and FYNNEI. This CDR3 contains 15 residues. The CDR3 nucleotides are TGTGCCAGCAGTGAGATCCCGTACAGTGATTCACCCCTCCACTTT. Protein product: CASSEIPYSDSPLHF. The complete variable domain, with remaining parts taken from reference TRBV2 and TRBJ1-6, reads EPEVTQTPSHQVTQMGQEVILRCVPISNHLYFYWYRQILGQKVEFLVSFYNNEISEKSEIFDDQFSVERPDGSNFTLKIRSTKLEDSAMYFCASSEIPYSDSPLHFGNGTRLTVT.

In its sample, this clonotype was seen a few times. The chain uses TRBV9 and TRBJ2-7, with 10 positions matching TRBD1. Germline loops: CDR1 SGDLS, CDR2 YYNGEE. The CDR3 has 14 residues. Unmatched junction bases numbered 4, after V lost 3 bases and J lost 4 bases. The CDR3 DNA reads TGTGCCAGCAGCGACCGGGACAGGGGTTACGAGCAGTACTTC. It translates to CASSDRDRGYEQYF.

The chain is built from TRBV7-6 and TRBJ1-2; 7 bases align to TRBD1. V gave up 5 bases and J gave up 4 bases; unmatched junction bases: 7. This CDR3 has 14 residues. Germline assignment: CDR1 SGHVS and CDR2 FNYEAQ. Here the CDR3 reads CASSPEQGFYGYTF. The CDR3 coding sequence is TGTGCCAGCAGCCCAGAACAGGGGTTCTATGGCTACACCTTC.

This clonotype was counted only a few times. V usage is TRBV9 and J usage is TRBJ2-3; D gene unclear. There are 14 residues in the CDR3. Germline CDR1 is SGDLS and CDR2 is YYNGEE. The V and J ends lost 3 bases and 1 base respectively, with 9 bases between them. CDR3 DNA sequence: TGTGCCAGCAGCGCAGACTTGCGCACAGATACGCAGTATTTT. This gives the protein CASSADLRTDTQYF.

The chain joins TRBV5-6 to TRBJ2-2; 9 nucleotides align to TRBD2. The CDR3 extends over 16 amino acids. Germline V CDR1 and CDR2: SGHDT, YYEEEE. Trimming at V came to 3 bases and at J to 2 bases, leaving 5 bases not matched to a gene. The CDR3 DNA follows: TGTGCCAGCAGCTATGGACTAGCGAGTAACACCGGGGAGCTGTTTTTT. It is translated as CASSYGLASNTGELFF.

This sequence joins TRBV7-9 and TRBJ2-5, with D possibly matching TRBD2 (5 bases). Trimming took 7 bases from V and 4 from J, leaving 13 bases between them. The germline V gene encodes CDR1 SEHNR and CDR2 FQNEAQ (reference sequence). The CDR3 is made up of 13 amino acids. CDR3 sequence (DNA): TGTGCCAGCATACTAGAGTTCGGAGAGACCCAGTACTTC. Translating it yields CASILEFGETQYF.

The chain uses TRBV9 and TRBJ1-2, with 9 nucleotides matching TRBD1. CDR1 and CDR2 from the germline V gene are SGDLS and YYNGEE. V was clipped by 3 bases and J by 4 bases; unmatched bases: 7. This CDR3 is built from 15 residues. CDR3 nucleotides: TGTGCCAGCAGCGAATGGGACAGGGCCCCCTATGGCTACACCTTC. Encoded protein: CASSEWDRAPYGYTF.

This clonotype has just a few counts. The chain combines TRBV2 with TRBJ1-4, with a weak D call TRBD1 (6 bases). Germline loops: CDR1 SNHLY, CDR2 FYNNEI. Deletions cut 7 bases from V and 3 bases from J, with 12 bases between. There are 14 residues in the CDR3. CDR3 region: CASIRDKPNEKLFF. CDR3 nucleotide sequence: TGTGCCAGCATCCGGGACAAACCTAATGAAAAACTGTTTTTT. Combining the CDR3 with reference TRBV2 and TRBJ1-4 gives the whole variable domain EPEVTQTPSHQVTQMGQEVILRCVPISNHLYFYWYRQILGQKVEFLVSFYNNEISEKSEIFDDQFSVERPDGSNFTLKIRSTKLEDSAMYFCASIRDKPNEKLFFGSGTQLSVL.

This chain connects TRBV4-3 to TRBJ2-2; possible D gene TRBD1, 7 bases. The CDR3 sequence is 17 residues long. The germline V and J ends were trimmed by 4 bases and 5 bases, with 20 bases remaining between them. Germline loops: CDR1 LGHNA, CDR2 YSLEER. CDR3 DNA sequence: TGCGCCAGCAGCCCCTATTACCAGGGGGGCGTAACCGGGGAGCTGTTTTTT. Its translation: CASSPYYQGGVTGELFF.

This clonotype was observed a handful of times. CDR3 sequence reads: CASSPPYQIPSSGANVLTF. Here the CDR3 DNA reads TGTGCCAGCAGTCCACCCTACCAGATACCGAGCTCTGGGGCCAACGTCCTGACTTTC. The chain links TRBV28 to TRBJ2-6; D is ambiguous. Trimming left V 5 bases short and J 0 bases short, with 20 bases between. Germline V CDR1 and CDR2: MDHEN, SYDVKM. This CDR3 is 19 amino acids long.

The chain couples TRBV10-3 to TRBJ1-2, with no clear D. V lost 2 bases to trimming and J lost 6 bases, with 7 bases between them. The CDR3 extends over 12 amino acids. Germline lookup yields CDR1 ENHRY and CDR2 SYGVKD. The CDR3 DNA sequence: TGTGCCATCAGTGAGCGAGCTGATGGCTACACCTTC. Its protein product is CAISERADGYTF.

The chain is built from TRBV27 and TRBJ2-7; possible D gene TRBD1, 6 bases. The germline gives CDR1 MNHEY, CDR2 SMNVEV (reference sequence). With 6 bases removed from V and 0 bases from J, the gap between germline ends came to 9 bases. The length of the CDR3 is 13 residues. The CDR3 protein is CASRDSYSYEQYF. DNA for the CDR3: TGTGCCAGCAGGGACAGTTACTCCTACGAGCAGTACTTC.

This chain uses TRBV20-1 with TRBJ2-1; D possibly corresponds to TRBD2 (5 bases). The CDR3 is 16 amino acids. Germline lookup yields CDR1 DFQATT and CDR2 SNEGSKA (reference sequence). The V end was cut by 0 bases, the J end by 2 bases, with 14 bases between. The CDR3 bases are TGCAGTGCTAGAGATGAAATTGGTAGCGCCTACAATGAGCAGTTCTTC. Protein product: CSARDEIGSAYNEQFF.